Listed below are T cell receptor beta chains from one sample, sequenced in a study of T cell repertoires in cytomegalovirus infection. One entry per CDR3 protein results from TCRdb running MiXCR on the reads. Of 200,000 to 300,000 distinct CDR3 sequences listed, 12% to 15% are singletons. Sequenced material: PBMCs. Receptors were obtained from a human donor in good health (CMV status not recorded). Some clones in this sample may be carry-over from other donors' samples. Both conserved end residues are part of each CDR3. Each record gives: J gene, V gene, clone size, D gene, CDR3 protein, CDR3 DNA. D genes are given only for firm matches. Clone sizes are given selectively: once, few, many, or a class where the clone is expanded.

j_gene: TRBJ1-1
v_gene: TRBV9
abundance: NA
d_gene: NA
CDR3aa: CASSPGPGIYSNTEAFF
CDR3nt: TGTGCCAGCAGCCCAGGCCCGGGAATCTATAGCAACACTGAAGCTTTCTTT

j_gene: TRBJ2-3
v_gene: TRBV5-4
abundance: many
d_gene: NA
CDR3aa: CASRQGLTDTQYF
CDR3nt: TGTGCCTCGCGGCAGGGACTCACAGATACGCAGTATTTT

j_gene: TRBJ2-7
v_gene: TRBV12-3/TRBV12-4
abundance: few
d_gene: TRBD1
CDR3aa: CASSFFVILGDRGRVYEQYF
CDR3nt: TGTGCCAGCAGTTTTTTCGTGATCCTTGGGGACAGGGGGAGGGTCTACGAGCAGTACTTC

j_gene: TRBJ1-6
v_gene: TRBV9
abundance: NA
d_gene: NA
CDR3aa: CASSSRGTGHSYLHF
CDR3nt: TGTGCCAGCAGCTCTAGAGGGACGGGACATTCATACCTCCACTTT

j_gene: TRBJ2-1
v_gene: TRBV15
abundance: NA
d_gene: TRBD2
CDR3aa: CATSRDLRSSAGHPREGEQFF
CDR3nt: TGTGCCACCAGCAGAGATCTCCGCTCGTCGGCGGGACACCCTCGGGAGGGTGAGCAGTTCTTC

j_gene: TRBJ1-2
v_gene: TRBV4-1
abundance: many
d_gene: TRBD1
CDR3aa: CASSVTGVGGYTF
CDR3nt: TGCGCCAGCAGCGTGACAGGGGTTGGCGGCTACACCTTC

j_gene: TRBJ2-1
v_gene: TRBV7-2
abundance: NA
d_gene: NA
CDR3aa: CASSLVAGREEQFF
CDR3nt: TGTGCCAGCAGCTTAGTTGCGGGAAGGGAAGAGCAGTTCTTC

j_gene: TRBJ2-2
v_gene: TRBV28
abundance: many
d_gene: NA
CDR3aa: CASIKSQGVGELFF
CDR3nt: TGTGCCAGCATCAAATCCCAGGGCGTCGGGGAGCTGTTTTTT

j_gene: TRBJ2-5
v_gene: TRBV4-2
abundance: NA
d_gene: TRBD1
CDR3aa: CASSQAPGQGGETQYF
CDR3nt: TGTGCCAGCAGCCAAGCACCGGGACAGGGGGGTGAGACCCAGTACTTC

j_gene: TRBJ1-1
v_gene: TRBV7-6
abundance: many
d_gene: NA
CDR3aa: CASSSDPSMNTEAFF
CDR3nt: TGTGCCAGCAGCTCAGACCCAAGTATGAACACTGAAGCTTTCTTT

j_gene: TRBJ2-1
v_gene: TRBV7-2
abundance: many
d_gene: TRBD1
CDR3aa: CASSLSGTGADNEQFF
CDR3nt: TGTGCCAGCAGCTTATCGGGCACAGGGGCGGACAATGAGCAGTTCTTC

j_gene: TRBJ1-5
v_gene: TRBV6-2/TRBV6-3
abundance: many
d_gene: NA
CDR3aa: CASSYSRLLGNQPQHF
CDR3nt: TGTGCCAGCAGTTACTCGAGGCTTTTAGGGAATCAGCCCCAGCATTTT

j_gene: TRBJ2-1
v_gene: TRBV4-3
abundance: few
d_gene: TRBD2
CDR3aa: CASSQDLAVYNEQFF
CDR3nt: TGCGCCAGCAGCCAAGACCTAGCGGTTTACAATGAGCAGTTCTTC

j_gene: TRBJ1-4
v_gene: TRBV19
abundance: NA
d_gene: NA
CDR3aa: CASSRYRDHNEKLFF
CDR3nt: TGTGCCAGTAGTAGATACCGGGACCATAATGAAAAACTGTTTTTT